This TCR beta chain was sequenced for a study of blood T cell repertoires in COVID-19. TCRdb keeps only in-frame clones here, not all; method: immunoSEQ multiplex PCR. This table holds fewer than 250,000 clones, 70% to 90% found once. The TCR comes from a man aged 30 to 39 who had recovered from COVID-19. Material: PBMCs or T cells enriched from blood (not recorded which).

CDR3 DNA: TGTGCCAGCAGAGAATGGGGGGGTAATACCGGCTACACCTTC. Its protein is CASREWGGNTGYTF. J is TRBJ1-2 and V is TRBV7-2; perhaps TRBD1 as D (5 bases). The CDR3 totals 14 residues. Deletions cut 6 bases from V and 8 bases from J, with 19 bases between. Looked up from germline, CDR1 is SGHTA and CDR2 is FQGNSA. The full variable domain, with the rest looked up from reference TRBV7-2 and TRBJ1-2, is GAGVSQSPSNKVTEKGKDVELRCDPISGHTALYWYRQSLGQGLEFLIYFQGNSAPDKSGLPSDRFSAERTGGSVSTLTIQRTQQEDSAVYLCASREWGGNTGYTFGSGTRLTVV.